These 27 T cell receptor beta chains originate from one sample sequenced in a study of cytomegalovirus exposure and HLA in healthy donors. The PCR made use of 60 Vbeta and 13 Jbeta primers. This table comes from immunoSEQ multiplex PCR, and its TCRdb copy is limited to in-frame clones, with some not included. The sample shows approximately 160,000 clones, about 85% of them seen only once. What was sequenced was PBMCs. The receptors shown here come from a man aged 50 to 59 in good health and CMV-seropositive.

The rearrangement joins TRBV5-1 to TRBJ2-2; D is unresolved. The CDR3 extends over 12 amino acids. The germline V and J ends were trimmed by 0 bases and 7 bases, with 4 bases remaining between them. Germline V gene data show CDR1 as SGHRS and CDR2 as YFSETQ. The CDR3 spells CASSLGSGELFF. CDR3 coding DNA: TGCGCCAGCAGCTTGGGTAGCGGGGAGCTGTTTTTT.

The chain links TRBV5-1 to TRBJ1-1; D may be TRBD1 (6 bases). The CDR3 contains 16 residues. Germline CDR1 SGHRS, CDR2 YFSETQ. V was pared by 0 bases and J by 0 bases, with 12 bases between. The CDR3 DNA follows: TGCGCCAGCAGCTTGGCACAGGGAACCTTGAACACTGAAGCTTTCTTT. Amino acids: CASSLAQGTLNTEAFF.

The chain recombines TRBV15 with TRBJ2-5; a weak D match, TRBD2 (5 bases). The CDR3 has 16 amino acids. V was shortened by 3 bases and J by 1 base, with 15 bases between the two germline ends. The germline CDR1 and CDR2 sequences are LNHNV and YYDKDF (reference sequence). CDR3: CATSRRSGWFQETQYF. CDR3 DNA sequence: TGTGCCACCAGCAGGCGGAGCGGCTGGTTCCAAGAGACCCAGTACTTC.

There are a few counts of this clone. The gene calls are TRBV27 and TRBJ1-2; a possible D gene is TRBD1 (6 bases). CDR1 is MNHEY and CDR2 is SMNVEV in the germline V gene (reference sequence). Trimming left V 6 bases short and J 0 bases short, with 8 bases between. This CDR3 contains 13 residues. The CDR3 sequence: CASRAGANYGYTF. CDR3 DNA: TGTGCCAGCAGGGCAGGGGCTAACTATGGCTACACCTTC.

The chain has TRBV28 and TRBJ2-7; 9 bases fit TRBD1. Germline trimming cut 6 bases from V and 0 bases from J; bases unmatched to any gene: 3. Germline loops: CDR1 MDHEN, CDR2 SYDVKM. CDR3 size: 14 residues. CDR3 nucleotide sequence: TGTGCCAGCAGAATGACAGGGGGCTCCTACGAGCAGTACTTC. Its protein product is CASRMTGGSYEQYF.

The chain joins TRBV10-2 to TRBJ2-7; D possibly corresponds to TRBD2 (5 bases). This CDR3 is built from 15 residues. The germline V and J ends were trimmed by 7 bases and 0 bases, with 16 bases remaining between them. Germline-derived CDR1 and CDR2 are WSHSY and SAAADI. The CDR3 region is CASNNQSRGSYEQYF. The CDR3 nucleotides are TGCGCCAGCAACAACCAGTCCCGGGGCTCCTACGAGCAGTACTTC.

CDR3 in amino acids: CASSQVRGLGYGYTF. The CDR3 nucleotides read TGCGCCAGCAGCCAAGTTAGGGGTTTGGGCTATGGCTACACCTTC. This chain uses TRBV4-3 with TRBJ1-2; perhaps TRBD1 as D (5 bases). CDR1 and CDR2 from the germline V gene are LGHNA and YSLEER. The CDR3 totals 15 residues. The V end was cut by 1 base, the J end by 4 bases, with 13 bases between.

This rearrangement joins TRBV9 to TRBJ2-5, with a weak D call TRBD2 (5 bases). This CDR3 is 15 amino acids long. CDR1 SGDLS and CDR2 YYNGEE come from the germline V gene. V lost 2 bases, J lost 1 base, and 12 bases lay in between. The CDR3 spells CASSVLAGIQETQYF. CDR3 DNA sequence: TGTGCCAGCAGCGTTCTTGCGGGTATCCAAGAGACCCAGTACTTC.

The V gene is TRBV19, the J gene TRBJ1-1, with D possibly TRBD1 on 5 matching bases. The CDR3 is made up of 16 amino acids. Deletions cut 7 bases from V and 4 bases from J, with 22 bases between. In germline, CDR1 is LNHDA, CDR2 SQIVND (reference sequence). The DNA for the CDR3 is TGTGCCAGTAAACCCCTGGGGGAGGGGCAGGGCACTGAAGCTTTCTTT. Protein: CASKPLGEGQGTEAFF.

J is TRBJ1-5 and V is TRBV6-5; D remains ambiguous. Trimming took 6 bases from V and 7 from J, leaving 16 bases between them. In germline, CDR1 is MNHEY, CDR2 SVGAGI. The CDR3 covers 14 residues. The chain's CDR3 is CASSRDGGGQPQHF. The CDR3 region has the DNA TGTGCCAGCAGCCGAGATGGAGGAGGGCAGCCCCAGCATTTT.

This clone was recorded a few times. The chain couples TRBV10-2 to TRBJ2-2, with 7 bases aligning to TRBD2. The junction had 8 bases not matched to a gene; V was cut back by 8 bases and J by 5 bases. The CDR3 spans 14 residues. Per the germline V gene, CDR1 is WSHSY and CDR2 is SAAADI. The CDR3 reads CASEEGRGTGELFF. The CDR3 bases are TGCGCCAGCGAAGAGGGGAGGGGAACCGGGGAGCTGTTTTTT.

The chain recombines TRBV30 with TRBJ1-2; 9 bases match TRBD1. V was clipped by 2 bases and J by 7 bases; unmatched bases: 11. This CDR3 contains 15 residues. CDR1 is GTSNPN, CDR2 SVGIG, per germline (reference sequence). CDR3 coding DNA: TGTGCCTGGAGTTTCCGGGACAGGGTATCGGGTGGCTACACCTTC. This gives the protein CAWSFRDRVSGGYTF.

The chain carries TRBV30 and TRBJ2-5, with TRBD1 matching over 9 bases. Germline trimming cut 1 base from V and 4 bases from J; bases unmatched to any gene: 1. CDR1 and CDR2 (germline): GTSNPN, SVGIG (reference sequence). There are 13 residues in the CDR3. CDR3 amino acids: CAWSGTGAETQYF. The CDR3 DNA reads TGTGCCTGGAGTGGGACAGGGGCAGAGACCCAGTACTTC.

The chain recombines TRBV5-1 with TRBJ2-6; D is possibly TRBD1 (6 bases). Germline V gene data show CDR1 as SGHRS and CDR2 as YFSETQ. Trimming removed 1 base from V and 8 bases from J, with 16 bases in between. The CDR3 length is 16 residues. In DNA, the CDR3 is TGCGCCAGCAGCTTGTATCAGGACAGCCAGTCCAACGTCCTGACTTTC. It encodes CASSLYQDSQSNVLTF.

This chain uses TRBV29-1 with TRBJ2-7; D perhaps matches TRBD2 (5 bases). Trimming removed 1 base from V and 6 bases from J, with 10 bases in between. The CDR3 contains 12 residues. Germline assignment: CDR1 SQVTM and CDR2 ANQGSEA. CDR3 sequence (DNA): TGCAGCGTTGAAGGGATGGGAGTCGAGCAGTACTTC. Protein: CSVEGMGVEQYF.

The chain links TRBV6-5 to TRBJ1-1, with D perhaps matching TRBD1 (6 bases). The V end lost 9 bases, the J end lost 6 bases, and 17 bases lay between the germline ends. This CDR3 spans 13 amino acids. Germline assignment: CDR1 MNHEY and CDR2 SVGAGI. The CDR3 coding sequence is TGTGCCAGTGCCCAGGGGAAAGGGGCTGAAGCTTTCTTT. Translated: CASAQGKGAEAFF.

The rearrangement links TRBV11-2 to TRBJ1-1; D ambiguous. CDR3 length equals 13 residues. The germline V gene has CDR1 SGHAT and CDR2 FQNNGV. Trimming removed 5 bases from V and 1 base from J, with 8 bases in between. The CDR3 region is CASSQTWNTEAFF. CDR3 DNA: TGTGCCAGCAGCCAAACTTGGAACACTGAAGCTTTCTTT.

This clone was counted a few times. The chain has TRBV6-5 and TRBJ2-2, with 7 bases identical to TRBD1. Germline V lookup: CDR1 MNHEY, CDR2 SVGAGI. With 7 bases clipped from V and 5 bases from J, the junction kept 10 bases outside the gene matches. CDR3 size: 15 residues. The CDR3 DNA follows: TGTGCCAGCACCCTTTCGACAGGGAGTACCGGGGAGCTGTTTTTT. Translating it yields CASTLSTGSTGELFF.

CDR3 sequence (DNA): TGTGCCAGCAGACGCACAGGGTCGAACACTGAAGCTTTCTTT. Its protein is CASRRTGSNTEAFF. The chain uses TRBV11-1 and TRBJ1-1, with D maybe TRBD1 (6 bases). Trimming stripped 6 bases from V and 1 base from J, with 12 bases between. The CDR3 is made up of 14 amino acids. Germline V gives CDR1 SGHAT, CDR2 FQDESV (reference sequence).

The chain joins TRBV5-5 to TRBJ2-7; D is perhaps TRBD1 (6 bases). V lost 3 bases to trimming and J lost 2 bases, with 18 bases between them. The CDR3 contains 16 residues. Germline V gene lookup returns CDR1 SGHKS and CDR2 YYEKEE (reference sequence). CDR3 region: CASSWGPPEWAYEQYF. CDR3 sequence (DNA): TGTGCCAGCAGCTGGGGGCCACCTGAGTGGGCCTACGAGCAGTACTTC.

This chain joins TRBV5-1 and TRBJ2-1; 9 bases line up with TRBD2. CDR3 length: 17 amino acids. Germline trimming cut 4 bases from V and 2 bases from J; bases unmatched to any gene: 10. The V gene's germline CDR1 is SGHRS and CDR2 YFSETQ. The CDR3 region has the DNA TGCGCCAGCAGCCCGGGGGCGCTAGCGGGGACCTACAATGAGCAGTTCTTC. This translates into CASSPGALAGTYNEQFF.

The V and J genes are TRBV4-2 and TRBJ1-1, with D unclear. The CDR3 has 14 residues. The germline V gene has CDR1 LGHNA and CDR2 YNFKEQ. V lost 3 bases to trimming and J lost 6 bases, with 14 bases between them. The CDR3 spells CASSHEVVGAEAFF. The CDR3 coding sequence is TGTGCCAGCAGCCACGAAGTCGTCGGGGCTGAAGCTTTCTTT.

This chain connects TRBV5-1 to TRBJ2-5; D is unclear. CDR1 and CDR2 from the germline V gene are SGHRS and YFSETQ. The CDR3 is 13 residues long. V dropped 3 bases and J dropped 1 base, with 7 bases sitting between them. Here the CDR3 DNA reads TGCGCCAGCAGCTCCCTATCCCAAGAGACCCAGTACTTC. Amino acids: CASSSLSQETQYF. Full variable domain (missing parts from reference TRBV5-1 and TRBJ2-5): KAGVTQTPRYLIKTRGQQVTLSCSPISGHRSVSWYQQTPGQGLQFLFEYFSETQRNKGNFPGRFSGRQFSNSRSEMNVSTLELGDSALYLCASSSLSQETQYFGPGTRLLVL.

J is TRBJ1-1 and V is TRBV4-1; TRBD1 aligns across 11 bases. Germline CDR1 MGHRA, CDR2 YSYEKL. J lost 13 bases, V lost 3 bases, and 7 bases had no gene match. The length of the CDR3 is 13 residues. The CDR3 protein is CASSQAGGTGGFF. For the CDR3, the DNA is TGCGCCAGCAGCCAGGCTGGCGGGACAGGGGGTTTCTTT.

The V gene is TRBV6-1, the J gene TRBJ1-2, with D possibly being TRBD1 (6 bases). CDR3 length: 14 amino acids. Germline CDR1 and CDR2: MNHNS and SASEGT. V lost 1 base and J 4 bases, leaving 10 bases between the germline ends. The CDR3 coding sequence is TGTGCCAGCAGTGAAGAAGGGGGGGCCTATGGCTACACCTTC. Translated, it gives CASSEEGGAYGYTF.

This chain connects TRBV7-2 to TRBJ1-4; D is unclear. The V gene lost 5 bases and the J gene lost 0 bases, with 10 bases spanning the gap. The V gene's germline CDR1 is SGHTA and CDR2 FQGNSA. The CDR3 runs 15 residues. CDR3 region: CASSARRATNEKLFF. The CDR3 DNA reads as TGTGCCAGCAGCGCACGACGGGCAACTAATGAAAAACTGTTTTTT. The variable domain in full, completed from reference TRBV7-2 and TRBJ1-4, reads GAGVSQSPSNKVTEKGKDVELRCDPISGHTALYWYRQSLGQGLEFLIYFQGNSAPDKSGLPSDRFSAERTGGSVSTLTIQRTQQEDSAVYLCASSARRATNEKLFFGSGTQLSVL.

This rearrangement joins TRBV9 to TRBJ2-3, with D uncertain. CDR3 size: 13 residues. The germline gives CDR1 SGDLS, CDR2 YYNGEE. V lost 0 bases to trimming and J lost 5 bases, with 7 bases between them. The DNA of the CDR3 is TGTGCCAGCAGCGTAGATCAGGTAGATACGCAGTATTTT. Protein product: CASSVDQVDTQYF.